A single sample gave rise to the 8 T cell receptor beta chains below, sequenced in a study of T-cell reconstitution after alpha-beta-depleted transplantation in children. Unique molecular identifiers were built into the TCRbeta library. TCRdb reprocessed the PCR reads via MiXCR and lists one record per CDR3 protein. Among approximately 220,000 distinct CDR3 sequences, more than 15% were seen once, and the ten largest hold roughly two fifths. The specimen comprised PBMCs, mostly from graft donor cells, sampled 360 days after TCRalphabeta/CD19-depleted stem cell transplant. The receptor set was obtained from a male patient between 2 and 10 years old who had a stem cell transplant for acute lymphoblastic leukemia, so the T cells may come from the graft donor.

This clonotype turned up a few times. V is TRBV10-3 and J is TRBJ2-3; 13 nucleotides align to TRBD2. The CDR3 covers 16 residues. The V segment lost 6 bases and the J segment 2 bases; nucleotides outside the gene matches: 5. Per germline, CDR1 ENHRY and CDR2 SYGVKD. CDR3 amino acids: CAISLGTSGDTDTQYF. The CDR3 DNA sequence: TGTGCCATCAGCCTCGGGACTAGCGGGGACACAGATACGCAGTATTTT.

This clonotype was detected only a few times. The chain carries TRBV6-5 and TRBJ1-1, with D perhaps TRBD1 (5 bases). The CDR3 runs 14 residues. V shed 4 bases and J shed 3 bases, with 12 bases lying between them. In germline, CDR1 is MNHEY, CDR2 SVGAGI. In DNA form, the CDR3 reads TGTGCCAGCAGTTCGCGTTTCAGGGACACTGAAGCTTTCTTT. Translation: CASSSRFRDTEAFF.

The chain carries TRBV6-2 or TRBV6-3 and TRBJ2-6; possibly TRBD1 or TRBD2 for D (6 bases each). Germline CDR1 is MNHEY and CDR2 is SVGEGT. The CDR3 has 15 amino acids. Deletions cut 4 bases from V and 9 bases from J, with 16 bases between. CDR3 amino acids: CASSSVGGLGNVLTF. Written as DNA, the CDR3 is TGTGCCAGCAGTTCGGTGGGGGGCTTGGGCAACGTCCTGACTTTC.

The V call is TRBV5-1, the J call TRBJ1-1, with D unresolved. V lost 0 bases to trimming and J lost 0 bases, with 6 bases between them. The CDR3 is 14 amino acids. Germline CDR1 reads SGHRS; CDR2 reads YFSETQ. CDR3 in DNA: TGCGCCAGCAGCTTGGAGGATTTGAACACTGAAGCTTTCTTT. Translating gives CASSLEDLNTEAFF.

The V and J genes are TRBV25-1 and TRBJ2-7; D remains ambiguous. CDR1 and CDR2 (germline): MGHDK, SYGVNS. V shed 7 bases and J shed 13 bases, with 17 bases lying between them. CDR3 length equals 11 residues. This CDR3 reads CASILMGAFYF. The CDR3 coding sequence is TGTGCCAGCATTCTAATGGGTGCTTTTTACTTC.

In its sample, this clonotype was seen a few times. This sequence joins TRBV20-1 and TRBJ2-1; 15 positions match TRBD2. The length of the CDR3 is 17 residues. The J segment lost 4 bases and the V segment lost 2 bases, leaving 6 bases of the junction unmatched. Germline V gene data show CDR1 as DFQATT and CDR2 as SNEGSKA (reference sequence). The CDR3 bases are TGCAGTGCTAGAAGAGGGACTAGCGGGAGGTTGTACAATGAGCAGTTCTTC. Translated: CSARRGTSGRLYNEQFF.

This chain links TRBV10-3 with TRBJ2-3, with a weak D call TRBD1 (6 bases). This CDR3 is 18 amino acids long. The germline CDR1 and CDR2 sequences are ENHRY and SYGVKD. V was pared by 2 bases and J by 3 bases, with 21 bases between. CDR3 coding DNA: TGTGCCATCAGTGAGCCTCGAGACTTAGGGACAAAGACAGATACGCAGTATTTT. Translating it yields CAISEPRDLGTKTDTQYF.

The chain is built from TRBV7-8 and TRBJ2-7, with D unresolved. The CDR3 spans 14 residues. Trimming removed 1 base from V and 7 bases from J, with 14 bases in between. The germline V gene encodes CDR1 SGHVS and CDR2 FQNEAQ. In nucleotides, the CDR3 is TGTGCCAGCAGCTTAGACTTGGCCCTCAGGGAGCAGTACTTC. Translating gives CASSLDLALREQYF.